These 21 T cell receptor beta chains were all obtained from the same sample, sequenced in a study of cytomegalovirus exposure and HLA in healthy donors. In the PCR, 60 Vbeta and 13 Jbeta primers were used. The repertoire was sequenced with immunoSEQ multiplex PCR; TCRdb's copy has only in-frame clones and lacks some. Here the sample spans 150,000 to 200,000 clones, around 84% being singletons. The sequenced material came from PBMCs. These receptors were collected from a young woman in good health and CMV-seronegative.

The chain recombines TRBV27 with TRBJ2-6, with D uncertain. V shed 8 bases and J shed 2 bases, with 7 bases lying between them. Germline lookup yields CDR1 MNHEY and CDR2 SMNVEV (reference sequence). The length of the CDR3 is 13 residues. The CDR3 is CASRTTGANVLTF. The CDR3 DNA follows: TGTGCCAGCCGTACTACTGGGGCCAACGTCCTGACTTTC.

This clone occurred once. The genes are TRBV28 and TRBJ2-1, with TRBD1 matching over 8 bases. This CDR3 region has 15 residues. Germline-derived CDR1 and CDR2 are MDHEN and SYDVKM. J lost 8 bases, V lost 8 bases, and 14 bases had no gene match. The CDR3, as DNA: TGTGCCAGCTCCGGTCCCGGGACAGGAATCGATGAGCAGTTCTTC. Protein product: CASSGPGTGIDEQFF.

This chain links TRBV7-8 with TRBJ2-1; 7 bases match TRBD2. Germline values: CDR1 SGHVS, CDR2 FQNEAQ. J gave up 0 bases and V 1 base, and 0 bases lay outside the gene matches. CDR3 length equals 15 residues. CDR3 DNA sequence: TGTGCCAGCAGCTTAGAGCGGGGCTCCTACAATGAGCAGTTCTTC. Translating it yields CASSLERGSYNEQFF. Full variable domain (rest looked up from reference TRBV7-8 and TRBJ2-1): GAGVSQSPRYKVAKRGQDVALRCDPISGHVSLFWYQQALGQGPEFLTYFQNEAQLDKSGLPSDRFFAERPEGSVSTLKIQRTQQEDSAVYLCASSLERGSYNEQFFGPGTRLTVL.

This chain joins TRBV15 and TRBJ2-3; D uncertain. The CDR3 has 13 residues. Trimming shortened V by 11 bases and J by 5 bases, and 17 bases separated the two germline ends. Germline-derived CDR1 and CDR2 are LNHNV and YYDKDF (reference sequence). CDR3 sequence: CASQIEFGDTQYF. The DNA of the CDR3 is TGTGCCTCCCAAATCGAGTTTGGAGATACGCAGTATTTT.

The rearrangement joins TRBV1 to TRBJ2-5; no check of the table's D call, TRBD2, against the DNA was made. TRBV1 is given as a pseudogene. This CDR3 has 15 amino acids. The CDR3 sequence is CTSSRGGQGRETQYF. Written as DNA, the CDR3 is TGCACCAGCAGCCGGGGGGGCCAGGGCAGGGAGACCCAGTACTTC.

The chain links TRBV30 to TRBJ2-7; 8 nucleotides match TRBD1. The V gene end was trimmed by 2 bases and the J gene end by 9 bases; junction bases not matched to a gene: 6. CDR3 length: 12 residues. Per the germline V gene, CDR1 is GTSNPN and CDR2 is SVGIG (reference sequence). The CDR3: CAWSLQGAVQYF. The CDR3 DNA sequence: TGTGCCTGGAGTCTCCAGGGGGCGGTGCAGTACTTC.

This chain connects TRBV7-2 to TRBJ2-5, with D possibly matching TRBD2 (5 bases). This CDR3 spans 16 amino acids. V was shortened by 4 bases and J by 1 base, with 16 bases between the two germline ends. In germline, CDR1 is SGHTA, CDR2 FQGNSA. The CDR3: CASSSGERAPQETQYF. CDR3 nucleotide sequence: TGTGCCAGCAGCTCCGGGGAACGGGCTCCCCAAGAGACCCAGTACTTC.

This clone has just one count. The chain combines TRBV11-3 with TRBJ2-2; 11 nucleotides agree with TRBD2. Trimming took 5 bases from V and 1 from J; bases not matched to a gene: 3. The length of the CDR3 is 16 residues. Germline lookup yields CDR1 SGHNT and CDR2 YENEEA. The CDR3 DNA reads TGTGCCAGCAGCCGGACTAGCGGGTGGAACACCGGGGAGCTGTTTTTT. It yields the protein CASSRTSGWNTGELFF.

The V and J genes are TRBV11-3 and TRBJ2-5; TRBD1 aligns across 7 bases. Germline V lookup: CDR1 SGHNT, CDR2 YENEEA. This CDR3 comprises 14 residues. The ends lost 5 bases at V and 2 bases at J; junction bases unmatched: 5. The CDR3 DNA reads TGTGCCAGCAGCGAGGGACAGAATCAAGAGACCCAGTACTTC. Its translation: CASSEGQNQETQYF.

This clone was counted only a few times. The chain recombines TRBV29-1 with TRBJ2-5; the match to TRBD2 covers 10 bases. CDR1 is SQVTM, CDR2 ANQGSEA, per germline. This CDR3 comprises 17 residues. With 0 bases clipped from V and 5 bases from J, the junction kept 12 bases outside the gene matches. CDR3 region: CSVEEGLAGVLSETQYF. CDR3 bases: TGCAGCGTTGAAGAGGGTCTAGCGGGAGTACTTTCGGAGACCCAGTACTTC.

The rearrangement links TRBV19 to TRBJ1-2; D gene uncertain. Germline loops: CDR1 LNHDA, CDR2 SQIVND (reference sequence). The CDR3 runs 15 residues. The V and J ends lost 4 bases and 8 bases respectively, with 20 bases between them. The CDR3 here is CASSTSRVPPGGYTF. The CDR3 bases are TGTGCCAGTAGTACCTCACGTGTACCGCCCGGGGGCTACACCTTC.

Concerning this clone: Mismatch with germline at one junction end may stem from a read error. The chain combines TRBV7-9 with TRBJ2-7; D might be TRBD1 (6 bases). CDR3 size: 14 residues. Germline CDR1 reads SEHNR; CDR2 reads FQNEAQ (reference sequence). The CDR3 reads CSSSFDRLPYEQYF. CDR3 coding DNA: TGTTCCAGCAGCTTTGACAGGTTACCTTACGAGCAGTACTTC.

This clone was observed a single time. CDR3 in amino acids: CATLGVSTDTQYF. Written as DNA, the CDR3 is TGTGCCACCTTAGGGGTAAGCACAGATACGCAGTATTTT. V gene TRBV19 combines with J gene TRBJ2-3, with D possibly matching TRBD1 (5 bases). The CDR3 contains 13 residues. Trimming shortened V by 10 bases and J by 0 bases, and 11 bases separated the two germline ends. Per germline, CDR1 LNHDA and CDR2 SQIVND (reference sequence). Full variable domain (remainder filled in from reference TRBV19 and TRBJ2-3): DGGITQSPKYLFRKEGQNVTLSCEQNLNHDAMYWYRQDPGQGLRLIYYSQIVNDFQKGDIAEGYSVSREKKESFPLTVTSAQKNPTAFYLCATLGVSTDTQYFGPGTRLTVL.

The rearrangement uses TRBV19 and TRBJ2-5, with 11 bases identical to TRBD1. J lost 5 bases, V lost 5 bases, and 7 bases had no gene match. CDR3 length: 15 amino acids. Germline V CDR1 and CDR2: LNHDA, SQIVND (reference sequence). CDR3 DNA sequence: TGTGCCAGTAGTTTTTTCGGGACAGGGGGGGAGACCCAGTACTTC. Protein product: CASSFFGTGGETQYF. Variable domain in full (rest from reference TRBV19 and TRBJ2-5): DGGITQSPKYLFRKEGQNVTLSCEQNLNHDAMYWYRQDPGQGLRLIYYSQIVNDFQKGDIAEGYSVSREKKESFPLTVTSAQKNPTAFYLCASSFFGTGGETQYFGPGTRLLVL.

The J gene is TRBJ1-1, the V gene TRBV7-6; D gene uncertain. The germline CDR1 and CDR2 sequences are SGHVS and FNYEAQ. There are 14 residues in the CDR3. The V and J ends lost 3 bases and 1 base respectively, with 9 bases between them. The CDR3 loop is CASSLIPGNTEAFF. CDR3 sequence (DNA): TGTGCCAGCAGCTTGATTCCAGGGAACACTGAAGCTTTCTTT.

The rearrangement uses TRBV21-1 and TRBJ2-7; TRBD2 reflects the table's D call only, with no check against the DNA. TRBV21-1 constitutes a pseudogene. The CDR3 runs to 14 residues. CDR3: CASSKGGPDYEQYV. For the CDR3, the DNA is TGTGCCAGCAGCAAGGGTGGCCCGGACTACGAGCAGTACGTC.

The V gene is TRBV19, the J gene TRBJ1-1, with 7 bases identical to TRBD1. The CDR3 spans 19 residues. V trimming: 0 bases; J trimming: 6 bases; junction bases outside the gene matches: 19. Germline CDR1 reads LNHDA; CDR2 reads SQIVND (reference sequence). The CDR3 DNA follows: TGTGCCAGTAGTATAGATCGACAGGGTCTAGGATTAGGGGTTCCTGAAGCTTTCTTT. This gives the protein CASSIDRQGLGLGVPEAFF.

The chain carries TRBV12-5 and TRBJ2-1; possible D gene TRBD2, 6 bases. This CDR3 is built from 12 residues. V was shortened by 7 bases and J by 9 bases, with 13 bases between the two germline ends. Germline V gives CDR1 LGHNT, CDR2 FRNRAP. DNA of the CDR3: TGTGCTAGTGCCCCGGAGGGGTCTGAGCAGTTCTTC. Protein: CASAPEGSEQFF.

This chain links TRBV30 with TRBJ2-5; TRBD2 matches 7 bases. The CDR3 sequence is 14 residues long. Per germline, CDR1 GTSNPN and CDR2 SVGIG (reference sequence). Trimming cost V 0 bases and J 2 bases; bases outside gene matches: 3. The CDR3 coding sequence is TGTGCCTGGAGTGTACCGGGGGGACAAGAGACCCAGTACTTC. This encodes CAWSVPGGQETQYF.

V gene TRBV27 combines with J gene TRBJ2-3; tentatively, D is TRBD2 (6 bases). Trimming took off 3 bases at V and 2 bases at J, with 24 bases between the two ends. Germline V CDR1 and CDR2: MNHEY, SMNVEV (reference sequence). The CDR3 sequence is 19 residues long. CDR3 in amino acids: CASSFRGDRLARSTDTQYF. CDR3 coding DNA: TGTGCCAGCAGTTTTCGCGGGGACCGATTAGCGCGATCCACAGATACGCAGTATTTT.

This chain uses TRBV5-1 with TRBJ2-1; 8 bases map to TRBD2. Trimming cost V 4 bases and J 8 bases; bases outside gene matches: 8. Germline V gene data show CDR1 as SGHRS and CDR2 as YFSETQ. The CDR3 is 14 residues long. For the CDR3, the DNA is TGCGCCAGCAGCCCCGGGGGGGGGCGCGATGAGCAGTTCTTC. Translated, it gives CASSPGGGRDEQFF.